This T cell receptor beta chain was recorded in a study of blood T cell repertoires in COVID-19. Source study methods: Reference gene primer amplification gave estimated nucleated cell counts. The protocol was immunoSEQ multiplex PCR, while the TCRdb copy is restricted to in-frame clones and leaves out a portion. The DNA was the basis for D and trimming; V, J and clone size are from that table. The sample includes 97,000 or so clones, approximately 80% seen only once; the top ten take 4.1%. Trimming pared 4 bases from V and 3 bases from J, leaving 9 bases between. The CDR3 is 13 amino acids. Germline V gives CDR1 SNHLY, CDR2 FYNNEI.

The sequence was collected from a man aged 60-69 years with acute or convalescent COVID-19. This sequence joins TRBV2 and TRBJ2-5, with D perhaps TRBD1 (6 bases). Source material: peripheral blood. The CDR3, as DNA: TGTGCCAGCAGTGTAAACAGGGAAGAGACCCAGTACTTC. This codes for CASSVNREETQYF.